A selection of T cell receptor beta chains follows, all from one sample in a study of T cell responses to AZD1222 COVID-19 vaccine. TCRdb's copy holds only in-frame clones and misses some; the assay was immunoSEQ multiplex PCR. The sample lists 120,000 or so clones; 75% to 95% were seen once. The sequencing used peripheral blood, collected 28 days after the second dose of the MenACWY control vaccine. Receptors originate from an adult who received the MenACWY meningococcal vaccine as a control. The CDR3 runs from the conserved cysteine through the conserved F or W. The D gene is left open where the match is weak. Expanded clones get a size class; other rows say once, few or many, or leave the size out.

size	D	V	J	CDR3	DNA
.	.	TRBV29-1	TRBJ2-3	CSSNRGAGEDTQYF	TGCAGCAGCAACCGGGGGGCCGGGGAAGATACGCAGTATTTT
.	.	TRBV7-9	TRBJ2-7	CASSLPLGGEQYF	TGTGCCAGCAGCTTACCCCTGGGGGGCGAGCAGTACTTC
.	.	TRBV11-2	TRBJ2-5	CASSLEGGLFFKTQYF	TGTGCCAGCAGCTTAGAGGGGGGCCTCTTCTTTAAGACCCAGTACTTC
.	.	TRBV27	TRBJ1-5	CASSLSRLQPQHF	TGTGCCAGCAGTTTATCCCGACTACAGCCCCAGCATTTT
.	.	TRBV6-5	TRBJ2-7	CASLTRAGPLYEQYF	TGTGCCAGCCTCACCAGGGCGGGACCCCTCTACGAGCAGTACTTC
.	.	TRBV27	TRBJ2-1	CASSLNRYNEQFF	TGTGCCAGCAGTTTAAACAGGTACAATGAGCAGTTCTTC
.	TRBD2	TRBV5-1	TRBJ2-3	CASSSTKLAGGPNTQYF	TGCGCCAGCAGCTCTACAAAACTAGCGGGAGGCCCCAATACGCAGTATTTT
.	TRBD2	TRBV11-2	TRBJ2-3	CASSLGGRRTDTQYF	TGTGCCAGCAGCTTAGGCGGGAGGAGGACAGATACGCAGTATTTT
.	.	TRBV18	TRBJ1-3	CASSPKDSHSGNTIYF	TGTGCCAGCTCACCGAAGGACAGTCACTCTGGAAACACCATATATTTT
.	TRBD1	TRBV12-5	TRBJ2-1	CASGQGVSYNEQFF	TGTGCTAGTGGTCAGGGGGTCTCCTACAATGAGCAGTTCTTC
.	.	TRBV18	TRBJ2-7	CASSPWVSSYEQYF	TGTGCCAGCTCACCATGGGTCAGTTCCTACGAGCAGTACTTC
.	.	TRBV7-6	TRBJ2-1	CASSLAGGLYNEQFF	TGTGCCAGCAGCTTAGCGGGGGGCCTGTACAATGAGCAGTTCTTC
.	TRBD1	TRBV3-1/TRBV3-2	TRBJ1-6	CASSPGQGISPLHF	TGTGCCAGCAGCCCGGGACAGGGTATCTCACCCCTCCACTTT
medium-sized	.	TRBV5-4	TRBJ1-2	CASSLAFGGSGYTF	TGTGCCAGCAGCTTGGCCTTTGGGGGGAGTGGCTACACCTTC
.	.	TRBV12-3/TRBV12-4	TRBJ2-2	CASKRQNTGELFF	TGTGCCAGCAAGCGTCAGAACACCGGGGAGCTGTTTTTT
.	TRBD2	TRBV3-1/TRBV3-2	TRBJ2-1	CASSKLAESYNEQFF	TGTGCCAGCAGCAAACTAGCGGAATCCTACAATGAGCAGTTCTTC
.	.	TRBV7-3	TRBJ2-2	CASSLTSPIARNTGELFF	TGTGCCAGCAGCTTAACCTCTCCTATCGCGCGGAACACCGGGGAGCTGTTTTTT
.	TRBD1	TRBV9	TRBJ2-2	CASSSIYRGGELFF	TGTGCCAGCAGCTCAATTTACAGGGGCGGGGAGCTGTTTTTT
.	.	TRBV5-1	TRBJ2-7	CASSLAGDTGYF	TGCGCCAGCAGCTTGGCCGGGGACACAGGGTACTTC
.	.	TRBV4-2	TRBJ1-2	CASSQTMSRASAGYTF	TGTGCCAGCAGCCAAACGATGTCACGGGCCTCTGCCGGCTACACCTTC
.	.	TRBV5-4	TRBJ2-7	CASSPDGGPYEQYF	TGTGCCAGCAGCCCCGATGGAGGGCCCTACGAGCAGTACTTC
.	TRBD1	TRBV5-1	TRBJ2-1	CASSLLEGAGYNEQFF	TGCGCCAGCAGCTTGCTTGAGGGGGCTGGCTACAATGAGCAGTTCTTC
once	TRBD1	TRBV29-1	TRBJ1-2	CSALKGAYGYTF	TGCAGCGCACTGAAGGGGGCCTATGGCTACACCTTC
once	TRBD1	TRBV6-5	TRBJ2-2	CASSYWTGNTGELFF	TGTGCCAGCAGTTATTGGACAGGGAACACCGGGGAGCTGTTTTTT
.	.	TRBV12-3/TRBV12-4	TRBJ1-2	CASSLGKSGYTF	TGTGCCAGCAGTTTGGGGAAGTCGGGCTACACCTTC
once	.	TRBV19	TRBJ2-1	CASSIVGGAYLGSYNEQFF	TGTGCCAGTAGTATAGTAGGGGGGGCGTACCTAGGCTCCTACAATGAGCAGTTCTTC
.	TRBD2	TRBV6-5	TRBJ2-7	CASSRLAGGYDEQYF	TGTGCCAGCAGCCGACTAGCGGGAGGTTACGACGAGCAGTACTTC
.	TRBD1	TRBV28	TRBJ1-2	CASSSGQGIVGYTF	TGTGCCAGCAGTTCCGGACAGGGAATAGTTGGCTACACCTTC
.	TRBD2	TRBV11-2	TRBJ2-1	CASSLDRTSGRPNLYNEQFF	TGTGCCAGCAGCTTAGATCGAACTAGCGGGAGGCCCAACCTTTACAATGAGCAGTTCTTC
.	TRBD1	TRBV5-1	TRBJ2-2	CASSLQGIGTGELFF	TGCGCCAGCAGCCTACAGGGGATCGGCACCGGGGAGCTGTTTTTT
once	.	TRBV19	TRBJ1-1	CASSEGWTEAFF	TGTGCCAGTAGTGAGGGGTGGACTGAAGCTTTCTTT
.	.	TRBV29-1	TRBJ1-3	CSVEVGGGPGAGNTIYF	TGCAGCGTTGAAGTCGGCGGAGGGCCGGGCGCTGGAAACACCATATATTTT
.	.	TRBV27	TRBJ1-1	CASSPIRGTGEAFF	TGTGCCAGCAGTCCCATTAGGGGGACGGGTGAAGCTTTCTTT
.	.	TRBV4-3	TRBJ1-3	CASSPSGARISGNTIYF	TGCGCCAGCAGCCCTTCAGGGGCTAGGATCTCTGGAAACACCATATATTTT
.	.	TRBV15	TRBJ2-5	CATSRGGEAGTRETQYF	TGTGCCACCAGCAGAGGGGGGGAAGCGGGCACCCGGGAGACCCAGTACTTC
.	TRBD1	TRBV28	TRBJ1-4	CATEDRLAGEKLFF	TGTGCCACCGAGGACAGGCTCGCCGGTGAAAAACTGTTTTTT
.	.	TRBV6-2/TRBV6-3	TRBJ1-1	CASSYSGYRNTEAFF	TGTGCCAGCAGTTACTCGGGCTACCGGAACACTGAAGCTTTCTTT
.	.	TRBV10-3	TRBJ2-2	CAISEGAGRTGELFF	TGTGCCATCAGTGAGGGGGCGGGGAGAACCGGGGAGCTGTTTTTT
.	.	TRBV21-1	TRBJ2-7	CASSTGRLSYEQYF	TGTGCCAGCAGCACAGGGAGGTTATCCTACGAGCAGTACTTC
.	.	TRBV18	TRBJ1-1	CASSPQGMNTEAFF	TGTGCCAGCTCACCACAGGGGATGAACACTGAAGCTTTCTTT
.	.	TRBV7-9	TRBJ2-3	CASSLWGGTTDTQYF	TGTGCCAGCAGCTTATGGGGGGGCACTACAGATACGCAGTATTTT
.	.	TRBV2	TRBJ2-1	CASSEHDWVNEQFF	TGTGCCAGCAGTGAGCATGACTGGGTCAATGAGCAGTTCTTC
.	TRBD2	TRBV24-1	TRBJ2-3	CATSDPGGASEDTQYF	TGTGCCACCAGTGACCCCGGGGGGGCATCAGAAGATACGCAGTATTTT
.	.	TRBV28	TRBJ1-4	CASSLVRRAGEKLFF	TGTGCCAGCAGTTTGGTCCGGCGAGCGGGTGAAAAACTGTTTTTT
.	.	TRBV29-1	TRBJ2-5	CSVDVGQRQETQYF	TGCAGCGTTGATGTTGGGCAGAGGCAAGAGACCCAGTACTTC
.	.	TRBV27	TRBJ2-1	CASSTLAAGGPYNEQFF	TGTGCCAGCAGTACTCTGGCAGCCGGTGGTCCCTACAATGAGCAGTTCTTC
.	.	TRBV3-1/TRBV3-2	TRBJ2-1	CASSLGGEQFF	TGTGCCAGCAGCCTAGGCGGTGAGCAGTTCTTC
.	TRBD1	TRBV7-9	TRBJ1-1	CASSPWTGGKDTEAFF	TGTGCCAGCAGCCCCTGGACAGGGGGAAAGGACACTGAAGCTTTCTTT
.	.	TRBV5-5	TRBJ1-1	CASSLDTRGSLNTEAFF	TGTGCCAGCAGCTTGGATACTCGGGGGAGCTTGAACACTGAAGCTTTCTTT
.	.	TRBV7-9	TRBJ2-1	CASSLRHLQLRSYNEQFF	TGTGCCAGCAGCCTCAGACACCTACAGTTGCGATCCTACAATGAGCAGTTCTTC
.	TRBD2	TRBV28	TRBJ2-7	CASSWASGYEQYF	TGTGCCAGCAGTTGGGCTAGCGGCTACGAGCAGTACTTC
.	.	TRBV5-1	TRBJ2-7	CASSLALDNYEQYF	TGCGCCAGCAGCTTGGCGCTAGACAACTACGAGCAGTACTTC